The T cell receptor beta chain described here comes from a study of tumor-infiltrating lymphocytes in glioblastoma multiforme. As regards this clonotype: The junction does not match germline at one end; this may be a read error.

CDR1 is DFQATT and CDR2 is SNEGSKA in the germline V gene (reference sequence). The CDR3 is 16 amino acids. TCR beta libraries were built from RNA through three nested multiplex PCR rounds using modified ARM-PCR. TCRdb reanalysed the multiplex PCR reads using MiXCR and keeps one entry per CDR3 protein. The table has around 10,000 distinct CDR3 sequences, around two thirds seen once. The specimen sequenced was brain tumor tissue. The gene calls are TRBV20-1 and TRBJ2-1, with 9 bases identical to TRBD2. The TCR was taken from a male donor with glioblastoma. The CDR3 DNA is TGCAGTGCTAGAGGGGCTAGCGGGGTCCTCTACAATGAGCAGATCTTC. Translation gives CSARGASGVLYNEQIF.